This T cell receptor beta chain was sequenced in a study of blood T cells in healthy people across ages. Next came a second PCR, run for about 6 to 11 cycles, which used a sample-barcoded 5' primer along with a J-beta primer mix. MiXCR was run by TCRdb on the 5' RACE reads, yielding one entry per CDR3 protein. The data show over 600,000 distinct CDR3 sequences, 46% seen once. This CDR3 has 14 residues. V lost 5 bases and J 1 base, leaving 8 bases between the germline ends. This clonotype was picked up a small number of times. V usage is TRBV12-3 or TRBV12-4 and J usage is TRBJ1-4; possibly TRBD1 for D (5 bases). The source of this sequence is a man at least 80 years old in good health. The sample taken for sequencing was blood. CDR3 loop: CASSPDRTNEKLFF. DNA for the CDR3: TGTGCCAGCAGTCCCGACAGAACTAATGAAAAACTGTTTTTT.